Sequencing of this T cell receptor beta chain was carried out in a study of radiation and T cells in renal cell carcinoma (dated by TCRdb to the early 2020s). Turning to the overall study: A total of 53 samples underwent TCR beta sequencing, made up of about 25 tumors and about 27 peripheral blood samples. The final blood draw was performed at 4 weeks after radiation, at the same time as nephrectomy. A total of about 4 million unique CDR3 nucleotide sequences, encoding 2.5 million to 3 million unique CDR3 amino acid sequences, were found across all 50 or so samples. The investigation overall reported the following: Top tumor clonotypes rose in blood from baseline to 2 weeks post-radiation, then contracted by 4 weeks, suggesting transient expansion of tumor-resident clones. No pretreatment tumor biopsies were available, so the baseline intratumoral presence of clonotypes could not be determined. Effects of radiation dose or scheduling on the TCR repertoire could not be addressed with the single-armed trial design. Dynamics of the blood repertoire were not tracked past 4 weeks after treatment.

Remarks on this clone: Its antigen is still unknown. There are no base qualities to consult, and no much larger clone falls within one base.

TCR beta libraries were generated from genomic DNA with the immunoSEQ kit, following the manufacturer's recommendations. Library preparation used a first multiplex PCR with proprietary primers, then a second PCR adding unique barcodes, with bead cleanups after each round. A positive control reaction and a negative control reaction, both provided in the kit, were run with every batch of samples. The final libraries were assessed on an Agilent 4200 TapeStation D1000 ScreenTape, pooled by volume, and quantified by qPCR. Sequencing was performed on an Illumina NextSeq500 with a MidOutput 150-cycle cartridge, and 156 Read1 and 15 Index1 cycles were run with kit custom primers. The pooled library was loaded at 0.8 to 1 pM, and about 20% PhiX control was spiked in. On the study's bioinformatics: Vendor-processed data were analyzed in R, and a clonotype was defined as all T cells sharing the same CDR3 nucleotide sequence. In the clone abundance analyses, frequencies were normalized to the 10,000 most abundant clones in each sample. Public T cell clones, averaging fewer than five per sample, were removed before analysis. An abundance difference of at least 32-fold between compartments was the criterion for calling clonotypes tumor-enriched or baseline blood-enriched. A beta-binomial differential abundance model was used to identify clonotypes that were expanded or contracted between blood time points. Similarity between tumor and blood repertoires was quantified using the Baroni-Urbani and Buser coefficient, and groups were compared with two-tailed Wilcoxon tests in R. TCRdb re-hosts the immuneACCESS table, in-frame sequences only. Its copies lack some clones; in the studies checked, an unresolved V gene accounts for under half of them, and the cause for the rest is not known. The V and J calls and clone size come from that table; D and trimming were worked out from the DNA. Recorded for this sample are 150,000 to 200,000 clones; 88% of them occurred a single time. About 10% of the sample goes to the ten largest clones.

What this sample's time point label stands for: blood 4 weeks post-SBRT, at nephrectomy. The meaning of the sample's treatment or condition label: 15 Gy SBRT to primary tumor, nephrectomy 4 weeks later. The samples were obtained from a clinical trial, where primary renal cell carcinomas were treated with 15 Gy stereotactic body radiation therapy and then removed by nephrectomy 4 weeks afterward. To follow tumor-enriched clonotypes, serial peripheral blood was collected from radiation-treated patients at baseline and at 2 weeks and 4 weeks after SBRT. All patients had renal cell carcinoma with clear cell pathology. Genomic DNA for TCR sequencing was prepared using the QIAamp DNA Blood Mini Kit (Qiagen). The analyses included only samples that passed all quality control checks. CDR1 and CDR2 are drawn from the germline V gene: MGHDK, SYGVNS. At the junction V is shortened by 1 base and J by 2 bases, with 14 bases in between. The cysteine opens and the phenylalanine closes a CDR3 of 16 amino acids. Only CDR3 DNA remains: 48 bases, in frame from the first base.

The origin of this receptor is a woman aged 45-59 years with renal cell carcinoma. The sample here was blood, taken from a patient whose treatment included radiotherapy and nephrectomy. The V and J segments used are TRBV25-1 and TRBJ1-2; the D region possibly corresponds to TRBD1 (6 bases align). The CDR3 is CASSELGQGSNYGYTF. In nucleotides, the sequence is TGTGCCAGCAGTGAATTAGGTCAGGGGAGCAACTATGGCTACACCTTC.